A selection of T cell receptor beta chains follows, all from one sample in a study of blood T cells in healthy people across ages. TCRdb reprocessed the 5' RACE reads with MiXCR, giving one entry per CDR3 protein. Here the sample spans nearly 800,000 distinct CDR3 sequences, around 25% being singletons. These data also formed part of another study, on T cells of mothers and their children.

Sequenced input: blood. These receptors were taken from a boy under 18 in good health. CDR3s include the opening cysteine and the closing phenylalanine or tryptophan.

>14|TRBV10-3|TRBJ2-5
CAVSLSTGQETQYF
>18|TRBV14|TRBJ2-6
CASSPARGTPSGANVLTF
>15|TRBV12-3/TRBV12-4|TRBJ2-4
CASSLGTLDKNIQYF
>13|TRBV25-1|TRBJ1-6
CASMDRGYSPLHF
>20|TRBV6-1|TRBJ2-3
CASSPIKGLAGGRGTDTQYF
>13|TRBV6-1|TRBJ2-7
CASEGENSYEQYF
>17|TRBV4-3|TRBJ1-4
CASSQDFIRNANEKLFF
>15|TRBV6-2/TRBV6-3|TRBJ1-1
CASSSLAGGYTEAFF
>14|TRBV7-9|TRBJ2-7
CASSSASDSYEQYF
>14|TRBV7-9|-
CASSSDADQETQYF
>13|TRBV14|TRBJ2-3
CASSLYPTDTQYF
>15|TRBV20-1|TRBJ2-1
CSATPNRGPYNEQFF
>11|TRBV12-3/TRBV12-4|TRBJ1-1
CASRRQREAFF
>15|TRBV28|TRBJ2-2
CASSLPAASTGELFF
>14|TRBV6-1|TRBJ1-1
CASSLETTGGAAFF
>11|TRBV6-5|TRBJ2-7
CASRSGFEQYF
>15|TRBV7-2|TRBJ1-6
CASRQDATGGPPLHF
>17|TRBV4-3|TRBJ2-3
CASSPAGAGGRTDTQYF
>17|TRBV6-2/TRBV6-3|TRBJ2-1
CASSYFGTATSYNEQFF
>14|TRBV12-3/TRBV12-4|TRBJ1-2
CASSLSDRSYGYTF
>16|TRBV4-3|TRBJ2-3
CASSQSDEEELDTQYF
>14|TRBV12-3/TRBV12-4|TRBJ2-1
CASSWAGSYNEQFF
>13|TRBV29-1|TRBJ2-3
CSVGPEGPARQYF
>15|TRBV7-2|TRBJ2-7
CASSLEAPRSYEQYF
>14|TRBV11-1|-
CASSFVSGSYEQYF
>15|TRBV4-3|TRBJ1-1
CASSQEARRGHEAFF
>13|TRBV20-1|TRBJ1-5
CSAMGGDNQPQHF
>15|TRBV5-6|TRBJ2-7
CASSLHGPSDYEQYF
>17|TRBV14|TRBJ1-3
CASSQIQGGVSGNTIYF
>13|TRBV29-1|TRBJ1-1
CSVRAVGNTEAFF
>14|TRBV28|TRBJ1-5
CASSGQGRNWAQHF
>16|TRBV14|-
CASSQESRGLLDEQFF
>14|TRBV12-3/TRBV12-4|TRBJ2-1
CASTLAGGRSEQFF
>14|TRBV6-5|TRBJ1-2
CASSRAGTGDGYTF
>14|TRBV6-2/TRBV6-3|TRBJ2-7
CASSKTIGSYEQYF
>15|TRBV4-2|TRBJ2-1
CAGSREQGQINEQFF
>15|TRBV4-2|TRBJ2-7
CASSQLAGDSDEQYF
>13|TRBV27|TRBJ2-7
CASSDGGTYEQHF
>12|TRBV6-6|-
CASSYVVNEQYF
>15|TRBV28|TRBJ2-4
CASRPPYTAKNIQYF
>11|TRBV25-1|TRBJ2-1
CASSEFYEQFF